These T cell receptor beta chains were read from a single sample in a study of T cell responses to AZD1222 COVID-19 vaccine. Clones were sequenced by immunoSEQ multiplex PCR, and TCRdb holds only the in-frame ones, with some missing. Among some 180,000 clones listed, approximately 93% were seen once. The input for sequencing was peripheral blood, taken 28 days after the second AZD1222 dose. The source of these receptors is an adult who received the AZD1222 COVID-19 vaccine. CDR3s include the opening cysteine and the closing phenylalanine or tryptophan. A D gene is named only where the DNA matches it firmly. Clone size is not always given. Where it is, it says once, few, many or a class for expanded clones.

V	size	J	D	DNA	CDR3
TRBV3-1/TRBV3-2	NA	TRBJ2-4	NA	TGTGCCAGCAGTCCTCGCTTTGGACCATTAGCCAAAAACATTCAGTACTTC	CASSPRFGPLAKNIQYF
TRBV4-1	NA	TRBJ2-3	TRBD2	TGCGCCAGCAGCCCGGAGGGGGGACTAGCGGGAGGGCCTCCCACAGATACGCAGTATTTT	CASSPEGGLAGGPPTDTQYF
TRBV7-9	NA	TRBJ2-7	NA	TGTGCCAGCAGCCCCTCGGGAGTCTCCTACGAGCAGTACTTC	CASSPSGVSYEQYF
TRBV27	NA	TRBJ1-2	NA	TGTGCCAGCAGTCCCGACGGATCTTATGGCTACACCTTC	CASSPDGSYGYTF
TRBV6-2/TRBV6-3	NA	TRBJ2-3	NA	TGTGCCAGCAGTTACCCTCCCGAGCGGGGACACACAGATACGCAGTATTTT	CASSYPPERGHTDTQYF
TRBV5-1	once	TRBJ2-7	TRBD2	TGCGCCAGCAGCTTGACTAGCGGGACCTACGAGCAGTACTTC	CASSLTSGTYEQYF
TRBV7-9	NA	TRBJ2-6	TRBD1	TGTGCCAGCAGCTCTACAGGGGCCATCTCTGGGGCCAACGTCCTGACTTTC	CASSSTGAISGANVLTF
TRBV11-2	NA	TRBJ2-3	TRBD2	TGTGCCAGCAGCTTATACCCGGGGGGGAGCACAGATACGCAGTATTTT	CASSLYPGGSTDTQYF
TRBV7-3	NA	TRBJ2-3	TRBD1	TGTGCCAGCAGCTCCGGGACCCACAGGGGTACGCAGTATTTT	CASSSGTHRGTQYF
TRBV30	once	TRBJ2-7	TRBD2	TGTGCCTGGGACCTAGCGGGAGTGGCCTACGAGCAGTACTTC	CAWDLAGVAYEQYF
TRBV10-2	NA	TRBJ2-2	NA	TGCGCCAGCGGTCGTGCCACCACCGGGGAGCTGTTTTTT	CASGRATTGELFF
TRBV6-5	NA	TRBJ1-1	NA	TGTGCCAGCAGTTACGGTCGGAACACTGAAGCTTTCTTT	CASSYGRNTEAFF
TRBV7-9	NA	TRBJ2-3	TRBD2	TGTGCCAGCAGCTTACCCGGACTAGCAACAGATACGCAGTATTTT	CASSLPGLATDTQYF
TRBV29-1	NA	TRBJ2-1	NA	TGCAGCGGTGACGGGGTGGTTCCCGGAGGTGAGCAGTTCTTC	CSGDGVVPGGEQFF
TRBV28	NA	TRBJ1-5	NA	TGTGCCAGCAGTTTACAACAGGGTAGCAATCAGCCCCAGCATTTT	CASSLQQGSNQPQHF
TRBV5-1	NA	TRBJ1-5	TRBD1	TGCGCCAGCAGCTTTACGACAGGGGCGAATCAGCCCCAGCATTTT	CASSFTTGANQPQHF
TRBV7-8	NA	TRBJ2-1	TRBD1	TGTGCCAGCAGCCTGGGACAGTACAATGAGCAGTTCTTC	CASSLGQYNEQFF
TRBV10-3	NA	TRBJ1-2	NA	TGTGCCCTGGGGCAGGGGCCTCACGGGAACTATGGCTACACCTTC	CALGQGPHGNYGYTF
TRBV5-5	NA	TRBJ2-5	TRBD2	TGTGCCAGCAGGGAGAGTGGACTAGCGACACAAGAGACCCAGTACTTC	CASRESGLATQETQYF
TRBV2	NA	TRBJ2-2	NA	TGTGCCAGCAGTTCCCGGGACAAAAACACCGGGGAGCTGTTTTTT	CASSSRDKNTGELFF
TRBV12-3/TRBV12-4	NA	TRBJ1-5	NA	TGTGCCAGCAGTCCTGGACGAAATCAGCCCCAGCATTTT	CASSPGRNQPQHF
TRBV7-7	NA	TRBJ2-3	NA	TGTGCTAGCAGCCCCGATGGATCAGATACGCAGTATTTT	CASSPDGSDTQYF
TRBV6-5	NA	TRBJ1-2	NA	TGTGCCAGCATCCCAACTCAAAGGCCGGGTAATGGCTACACCTTC	CASIPTQRPGNGYTF
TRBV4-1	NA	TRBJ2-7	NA	TGCGCCAGCAGCCAAGCGACGGTCTCCTACGAGCAGTACTTC	CASSQATVSYEQYF
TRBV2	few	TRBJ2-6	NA	TGTGCCAGAAGAGGGGCGGTGTCTGGGGCCAACGTCCTGACTTTC	CARRGAVSGANVLTF
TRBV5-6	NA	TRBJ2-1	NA	TGTGCCAGCAGCTTGGTGACGGTGCAGTACAATGAGCAGTTCTTC	CASSLVTVQYNEQFF
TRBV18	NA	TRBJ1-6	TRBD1	TGTGCCAGCTCACCCGACAGGGGTTCACCCCTCCACTTT	CASSPDRGSPLHF
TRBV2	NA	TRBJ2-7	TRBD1	TGTGCCAGCAGTTCAGATGGACAGGGGGGCGGTTCGGAGCAGTACTTC	CASSSDGQGGGSEQYF
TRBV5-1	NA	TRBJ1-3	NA	TGCGCCAGCAGCTTGGCCGTAGGGGTTGGAAACACCATATATTTT	CASSLAVGVGNTIYF
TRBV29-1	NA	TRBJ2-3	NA	TGCAGCGGGTTCCGGGACGCCAGCACAGATACGCAGTATTTT	CSGFRDASTDTQYF
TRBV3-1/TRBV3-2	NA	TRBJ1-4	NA	TGTGCCAGCAGCAGCAGGGGTACTAATGAAAAACTGTTTTTT	CASSSRGTNEKLFF
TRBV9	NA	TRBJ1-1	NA	TGTGCCAGCAGCGTAGGACAAGACACTGAAGCTTTCTTT	CASSVGQDTEAFF
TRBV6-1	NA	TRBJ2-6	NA	TGTGCCAGCAGCCCCTGGGCTGGCAACGTCCTGACTTTC	CASSPWAGNVLTF
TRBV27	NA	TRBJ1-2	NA	TGTGCCAGCAGTTTATGGGGTAGCTATGGCTACACCTTC	CASSLWGSYGYTF
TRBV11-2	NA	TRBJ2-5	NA	TGTGCCAGCAGCGCCCGGGCCCAAGAGACCCAGTACTTC	CASSARAQETQYF
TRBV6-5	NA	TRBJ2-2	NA	TGTGCCAGCAGGGCGAAGCTCGGGGAGCTGTTTTTT	CASRAKLGELFF
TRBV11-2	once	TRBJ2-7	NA	TGTGCCAGCAGCTTATTAGCGGACGAGCAGTACTTC	CASSLLADEQYF
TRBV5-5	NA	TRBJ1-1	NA	TGTGCCACCGGGTCGGGCAACAACTATGAAGCTTTCTTT	CATGSGNNYEAFF
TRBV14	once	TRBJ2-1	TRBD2	TGTGCCAGCAGCCAGCCCCACCCGGGACTAGCGACGGACAATGAGCAGTTCTTC	CASSQPHPGLATDNEQFF
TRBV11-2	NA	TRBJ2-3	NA	TGTGCCAGCAGCTTAGTCAGCGCGAGCGGGCGAGGGACAGATACGCAGTATTTT	CASSLVSASGRGTDTQYF
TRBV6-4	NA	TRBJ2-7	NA	TGTGCCAGCAGTGCGCGGAGAACAGGGTATAAGGTTTTCGGCGAGCAGTACTTC	CASSARRTGYKVFGEQYF
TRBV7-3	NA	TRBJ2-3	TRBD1	TGTGCCAGCAGCGCTGGACAGGGAGGAGCAGATACGCAGTATTTT	CASSAGQGGADTQYF
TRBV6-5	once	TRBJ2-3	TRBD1	TGTGCCAGCACCCTTAGCACCACAGGGGAGGATACGCAGTATTTT	CASTLSTTGEDTQYF
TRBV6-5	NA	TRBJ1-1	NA	TGTGCCAGCTCCGGACTGAACACTGAAGCTTTCTTT	CASSGLNTEAFF
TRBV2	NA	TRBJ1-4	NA	TGTGCCAGCAGTGCACAGACCTGGGGGGAAAAACTGTTTTTT	CASSAQTWGEKLFF
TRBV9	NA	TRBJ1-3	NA	TGTGCCAGCAGCGTAGGATTACCGGACATCCCGAACTCTGGAAACACCATATATTTT	CASSVGLPDIPNSGNTIYF
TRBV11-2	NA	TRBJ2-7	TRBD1	TGTGCCAGCAGACCCGGGACAGGGGACTACGAGCAGTACTTC	CASRPGTGDYEQYF
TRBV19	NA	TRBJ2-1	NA	TGTGCCAGTAGTATAGTCGCGGCCTACAATGAGCAGTTCTTC	CASSIVAAYNEQFF
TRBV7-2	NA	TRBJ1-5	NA	TGTGCCAGCAGCTTAGGGGACACAGATAATCAGCCCCAGCATTTT	CASSLGDTDNQPQHF
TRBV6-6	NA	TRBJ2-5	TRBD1	TGTGCCAGCAGGGGATCCGGGACAGAAGTCGGAAAGACCCAGTACTTC	CASRGSGTEVGKTQYF
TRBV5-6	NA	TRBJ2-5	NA	TGTGCCAGCAGCACCGGGACACGGGAGACCCAGTACTTC	CASSTGTRETQYF
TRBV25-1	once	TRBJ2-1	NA	TGTGCCAGCAGTGAGGGAACAGGTGGCTACAATGAGCAGTTCTTC	CASSEGTGGYNEQFF
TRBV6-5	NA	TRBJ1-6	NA	TGTGCCAGCAGCCCGCTAGGGGTCTATAATTCACCCCTCCACTTT	CASSPLGVYNSPLHF
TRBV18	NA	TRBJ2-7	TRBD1	TGTGCCAGCTCGTTTGGGACAGGGTCAGGGAACGAGCAGTACTTC	CASSFGTGSGNEQYF
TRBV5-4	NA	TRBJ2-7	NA	TGTGCCAGCAGCACTATGACGACCTACGAGCAGTACTTC	CASSTMTTYEQYF